Below, 6 T cell receptor beta chains from the same sample are listed, as sequenced in a study of cytomegalovirus exposure and HLA in healthy donors. The PCR ran on 60 Vbeta and 13 Jbeta primers. Libraries were prepared by immunoSEQ multiplex PCR; TCRdb keeps only in-frame clonotypes and omits some of them. The sample records roughly 100,000 clones, roughly 82% being singletons. Source material: PBMCs. These receptors all come from a man in his fifties or sixties in good health and CMV-seronegative.

V and J are TRBV6-1 and TRBJ2-7; 7 bases fit TRBD2. Germline CDR1 reads MNHNS; CDR2 reads SASEGT. The CDR3 spans 14 residues. The V and J ends lost 4 bases and 4 bases, in that order; junction bases with no gene match: 7. The CDR3 loop reads CASSVRGGSYEQYV. The CDR3 region has the DNA TGTGCCAGCAGTGTGAGGGGAGGGTCTTACGAGCAGTACGTC.

The rearrangement joins TRBV5-1 to TRBJ1-3; 8 nucleotides align to TRBD1. Germline-derived CDR1 and CDR2 are SGHRS and YFSETQ. The ends lost 5 bases at V and 2 bases at J; junction bases unmatched: 9. The CDR3 covers 16 residues. The CDR3 loop is CASSLPTGEAGNTIYF. The CDR3 DNA reads as TGCGCCAGCAGTCTCCCGACAGGGGAAGCTGGAAACACCATATATTTT.

The J gene is TRBJ2-5, the V gene TRBV19; 9 bases match TRBD2. The CDR3 runs to 17 residues. Losses at the gene ends were 5 bases for V and 5 bases for J; bases not matched to a gene: 15. Germline V gives CDR1 LNHDA, CDR2 SQIVND (reference sequence). For the CDR3, the DNA is TGTGCCAGTAGTTCCCAGGCAGCGGGGGGCCGGAAGGAGACCCAGTACTTC. Translating gives CASSSQAAGGRKETQYF.

The J gene is TRBJ2-6, the V gene TRBV5-1; perhaps TRBD1 as D (5 bases). In germline, CDR1 is SGHRS, CDR2 YFSETQ. CDR3 length equals 22 residues. V lost 4 bases and J lost 0, with 29 bases in between. The CDR3 is CASSLYWQTDPFISSGANVLTF. Here the CDR3 DNA reads TGCGCCAGCAGCCTTTACTGGCAGACAGATCCTTTTATCTCCTCTGGGGCCAACGTCCTGACTTTC.

The V call is TRBV6-1, the J call TRBJ1-2; D call uncertain. The germline V gene has CDR1 MNHNS and CDR2 SASEGT. V lost 0 bases to trimming and J lost 0 bases, with 5 bases between them. The CDR3 extends over 14 amino acids. In nucleotides, the CDR3 is TGTGCCAGCAGTGAAGCCCCGGCTAACTATGGCTACACCTTC. Translated, it gives CASSEAPANYGYTF.

The chain carries TRBV2 and TRBJ1-1; D call uncertain. V was shortened by 7 bases and J by 0 bases, with 9 bases between the two germline ends. This CDR3 has 13 amino acids. Germline assignment: CDR1 SNHLY and CDR2 FYNNEI. In DNA, the CDR3 is TGTGCCAGCATGTTGGAGATGAACACTGAAGCTTTCTTT. Its protein is CASMLEMNTEAFF.